A single sample gave rise to the 32 T cell receptor beta chains below, sequenced in a study of vaccination and CD4 T cells after COVID-19. Sequencing of cultured CD4+ T cell DNA used the Oncomine TCR Beta short-read assay. TCRdb used MiXCR to reprocess the PCR reads, holding one entry per CDR3 protein. Among about 17,000 distinct CDR3 sequences listed, 25% to 35% were seen once. These receptors have no known antigen. The treatment: roughly ten-day PBMC culture with coronavirus spike peptide pools or control peptides (ViraFEST assay). Sequencing used cultured CD4+ T cells from blood. The receptor set was obtained from a human donor with COVID-19.

The V and J genes are TRBV7-9 and TRBJ1-2; a weak D match, TRBD1 (5 bases). The V end lost 6 bases, the J end lost 5 bases, and 10 bases lay between the germline ends. Germline V CDR1 and CDR2: SEHNR, FQNEAQ (reference sequence). The CDR3 covers 12 residues. The DNA for the CDR3 is TGTGCCAGCAGTTTTAGACAGTATGGCTACACCTTC. It is translated as CASSFRQYGYTF.

The CDR3 nucleotides read TGTGCCAGCAGCTTAGGAATACAGGGGGCTGGCGAGCAGTACTTC. Its protein is CASSLGIQGAGEQYF. The genes are TRBV7-6 and TRBJ2-7; 9 bases match TRBD1. J was trimmed by 6 bases and V by 1 base; bases with no gene match: 7. The CDR3 totals 15 residues. CDR1 is SGHVS, CDR2 FNYEAQ, per germline.

The V call is TRBV6-5, the J call TRBJ1-5; D is uncertain. Trimming stripped 3 bases from V and 1 base from J, with 10 bases between. Germline V gives CDR1 MNHEY, CDR2 SVGAGI. This CDR3 has 15 amino acids. The CDR3 nucleotides are TGTGCCAGCAGTTATGAGGGAGGAAGCAATCAGCCCCAGCATTTT. It yields the protein CASSYEGGSNQPQHF.

This chain joins TRBV4-1 and TRBJ1-4, with D unresolved. V was shortened by 8 bases and J by 4 bases, with 5 bases between the two germline ends. The CDR3 contains 11 residues. Germline CDR1 is MGHRA and CDR2 is YSYEKL. The CDR3 nucleotides read TGCGCCAGCGTAGATAATGAAAAACTGTTTTTT. It translates to CASVDNEKLFF.

This chain connects TRBV20-1 to TRBJ2-3; unclear D gene. The CDR3 is 15 amino acids. V gave up 6 bases and J gave up 5 bases, with 21 bases separating them. Germline V gene lookup returns CDR1 DFQATT and CDR2 SNEGSKA (reference sequence). CDR3 bases: TGCAGTGCCTCATCTATATTAACCGAGAGAGATACGCAGTATTTT. This sequence encodes CSASSILTERDTQYF.

CDR3 DNA sequence: TGTGCCAGCAGCCCTAGACAGACCAACACTGAAGCTTTCTTT. Amino acids: CASSPRQTNTEAFF. The chain employs TRBV5-4 and TRBJ1-1, with D possibly matching TRBD1 (5 bases). The CDR3 covers 14 residues. The V and J ends lost 4 bases and 2 bases respectively, with 12 bases between them. Germline V gene data show CDR1 as SGHNT and CDR2 as YYREEE (reference sequence).

This clonotype occurred a few times. The V call is TRBV7-9, the J call TRBJ2-7; 12 nucleotides agree with TRBD2. The germline V gene encodes CDR1 SEHNR and CDR2 FQNEAQ (reference sequence). The CDR3 spans 13 residues. Trimming took 4 bases from V and 7 from J; bases not matched to a gene: 2. CDR3 residues: CASSSSGGAEQYF. Written as DNA, the CDR3 is TGTGCCAGCAGCTCTAGCGGGGGGGCGGAGCAGTACTTC.

The CDR3 sequence is CASSHPTTSGGLTDTQYF. CDR3 DNA: TGTGCCAGCAGTCACCCCACCACTAGCGGGGGGCTCACAGATACGCAGTATTTT. V and J are TRBV25-1 and TRBJ2-3, with TRBD2 matching over 12 bases. The germline V gene encodes CDR1 MGHDK and CDR2 SYGVNS. The CDR3 length is 18 residues. V was pared by 5 bases and J by 2 bases, with 11 bases of the junction left unmatched. Using reference TRBV25-1 and TRBJ2-3 for the parts outside the CDR3, the full variable domain is EADIYQTPRYLVIGTGKKITLECSQTMGHDKMYWYQQDPGMELHLIHYSYGVNSTEKGDLSSESTVSRIRTEHFPLTLESARPSHTSQYLCASSHPTTSGGLTDTQYFGPGTRLTVL.

V is TRBV5-1 and J is TRBJ2-7; D call uncertain. The CDR3 contains 12 residues. V was cut by 0 bases and J by 6 bases, with 7 bases left in between. The germline gives CDR1 SGHRS, CDR2 YFSETQ. Here the CDR3 reads CASSLDPGEQYF. CDR3 sequence (DNA): TGCGCCAGCAGCTTGGATCCCGGCGAGCAGTACTTC.

CDR3 in amino acids: CASRVGTGGDYGYTF. CDR3 sequence (DNA): TGCGCCAGCAGGGTAGGGACAGGGGGCGACTATGGCTACACCTTC. V is TRBV10-1 and J is TRBJ1-2; 12 bases are shared with TRBD1. Germline-derived CDR1 and CDR2 are WNHNN and SYGVQD (reference sequence). V gave up 6 bases and J gave up 3 bases; unmatched junction bases: 5. CDR3 size: 15 residues.

This CDR3 is CASSANQLAGGSDTQYF. The CDR3 DNA follows: TGTGCCAGCAGTGCGAACCAACTAGCGGGGGGGTCAGATACGCAGTATTTT. The genes are TRBV2 and TRBJ2-3; 13 positions agree with TRBD2. This CDR3 has 17 residues. Germline trimming cut 4 bases from V and 4 bases from J; bases unmatched to any gene: 8. From germline, CDR1 is SNHLY and CDR2 FYNNEI.

This CDR3 is CASSKGTGGPSYEQYF. In nucleotides, the CDR3 is TGCGCCAGCAGCAAGGGGACAGGGGGCCCCTCCTACGAGCAGTACTTC. The chain is built from TRBV5-1 and TRBJ2-7, with TRBD1 matching 12 bases. The trim removed 4 bases at V and 0 bases at J, leaving 5 bases unmatched. The CDR3 sequence is 16 residues long. Germline loops: CDR1 SGHRS, CDR2 YFSETQ.

The chain joins TRBV6-1 to TRBJ2-7; 9 nucleotides align to TRBD2. CDR3 length: 15 amino acids. Germline trimming cut 3 bases from V and 3 bases from J; bases unmatched to any gene: 6. Germline values: CDR1 MNHNS, CDR2 SASEGT. The CDR3 here is CASSDGGGAGYEQYF. For the CDR3, the DNA is TGTGCCAGCAGTGACGGCGGGGGGGCAGGCTACGAGCAGTACTTC.

This chain connects TRBV7-9 to TRBJ2-2; TRBD1 agrees at 7 bases. CDR3 size: 16 residues. CDR1 and CDR2 (germline): SEHNR, FQNEAQ (reference sequence). V trimming: 5 bases; J trimming: 4 bases; junction bases outside the gene matches: 10. The CDR3 is CASSRQTGRFTGELFF. The CDR3, as DNA: TGTGCCAGCAGCCGACAGACAGGGCGATTCACCGGGGAGCTGTTTTTT.

This chain joins TRBV2 and TRBJ2-7; maybe TRBD1 (5 bases). V shed 7 bases and J shed 3 bases, with 13 bases lying between them. The germline CDR1 and CDR2 sequences are SNHLY and FYNNEI. This CDR3 spans 13 amino acids. The CDR3 DNA follows: TGTGCCAGCATCCGAGACAGAGACTACGAGCAGTACTTC. Translation: CASIRDRDYEQYF.

The chain links TRBV11-2 to TRBJ1-6; D is perhaps TRBD1 (6 bases). The V gene's germline CDR1 is SGHAT and CDR2 FQNNGV. There are 15 residues in the CDR3. V was cut by 5 bases and J by 5 bases, with 13 bases left in between. CDR3 nucleotide sequence: TGTGCCAGCAGCCTACAGGGAGGAAATAATTCACCCCTCCACTTT. This codes for CASSLQGGNNSPLHF.

The chain links TRBV6-2 or TRBV6-3 to TRBJ2-1; TRBD2 might be the D (5 bases). The V gene lost 6 bases and the J gene lost 15 bases, with 18 bases spanning the gap. The CDR3 runs to 12 residues. CDR1 and CDR2 (germline): MNHEY, SVGEGT. The CDR3 bases are TGTGCCAGCAGGCCCGGACTCCCCCTTTGGTTCTTC. Translating it yields CASRPGLPLWFF.

This clonotype was seen a few times. This chain links TRBV7-2 with TRBJ2-7, with unresolved D. The CDR3 contains 12 residues. V lost 5 bases to trimming and J lost 9 bases, with 14 bases between them. Germline CDR1 reads SGHTA; CDR2 reads FQGNSA. DNA for the CDR3: TGTGCCAGCAGCGAACCGGTGGGCCCGCAGTACTTC. Residues: CASSEPVGPQYF.

This clonotype was observed a few times. This chain uses TRBV27 with TRBJ1-6; D not certain. The CDR3 totals 16 residues. Trimming took 3 bases from V and 8 from J, leaving 17 bases between them. Germline CDR1 MNHEY, CDR2 SMNVEV (reference sequence). For the CDR3, the DNA is TGTGCCAGCAGTTTCGGTTTGGGTGTTGCGGATTCACCCCTCCACTTT. Protein: CASSFGLGVADSPLHF.

This clonotype was detected only a few times. The gene calls are TRBV20-1 and TRBJ2-3, with 7 bases identical to TRBD2. In germline, CDR1 is DFQATT, CDR2 SNEGSKA (reference sequence). V trimming: 5 bases; J trimming: 5 bases; junction bases outside the gene matches: 4. This CDR3 is built from 12 residues. CDR3 DNA: TGCAGTGCTGTAGCGGGTATAGATACGCAGTATTTT. It codes for CSAVAGIDTQYF.

The V gene is TRBV7-6, the J gene TRBJ2-3, with 7 bases that match TRBD1. The CDR3 runs to 13 residues. Looked up from germline, CDR1 is SGHVS and CDR2 is FNYEAQ. The ends lost 7 bases at V and 1 base at J; junction bases unmatched: 2. The chain's CDR3 is CASTTGGTDTQYF. As DNA, the CDR3 is TGTGCCAGCACTACAGGGGGCACAGATACGCAGTATTTT. The variable domain in full, with the rest retrieved from reference TRBV7-6 and TRBJ2-3, is GAGVSQSPRYKVTKRGQDVALRCDPISGHVSLYWYRQALGQGPEFLTYFNYEAQQDKSGLPNDRFSAERPEGSISTLTIQRTEQRDSAMYRCASTTGGTDTQYFGPGTRLTVL.

By its share, this clonotype is medium-sized. The chain combines TRBV27 with TRBJ1-1, with D hard to call. V was shortened by 8 bases and J by 3 bases, with 19 bases between the two germline ends. Germline V gene data show CDR1 as MNHEY and CDR2 as SMNVEV (reference sequence). The CDR3 length is 15 residues. CDR3 DNA sequence: TGTGCCAGCTCCACTCGACGTCCAAGGGACACTGAAGCTTTCTTT. Translating it yields CASSTRRPRDTEAFF.

Only a few counts were recorded for this clonotype. The chain recombines TRBV10-2 with TRBJ1-5; D unresolved. Germline values: CDR1 WSHSY, CDR2 SAAADI. The CDR3 covers 13 residues. V lost 7 bases to trimming and J lost 6 bases, with 13 bases between them. CDR3 DNA sequence: TGCGCCAGCACCCCTCGGGAGGGTCAGCCCCAGCATTTT. Its translation: CASTPREGQPQHF.

V usage is TRBV7-8 and J usage is TRBJ1-4; D call uncertain. V shed 6 bases and J shed 4 bases, with 12 bases lying between them. Germline values: CDR1 SGHVS, CDR2 FQNEAQ. CDR3 length equals 14 residues. The CDR3 coding sequence is TGTGCCAGCAGTCTCCTACAGAGTAATGAAAAACTGTTTTTT. As protein: CASSLLQSNEKLFF.

The chain combines TRBV7-2 with TRBJ2-1; the D call may be TRBD1 or TRBD2 (5 bases each). The V and J ends lost 7 bases and 4 bases respectively, with 23 bases between them. The CDR3 is 17 amino acids. The V gene's germline CDR1 is SGHTA and CDR2 FQGNSA. CDR3 loop: CASTTTLAGAGYNEQFF. CDR3 sequence (DNA): TGTGCCAGCACCACGACCTTGGCTGGGGCGGGTTACAATGAGCAGTTCTTC.

J is TRBJ2-2 and V is TRBV7-6; D remains unclear. Trimming cost V 2 bases and J 4 bases, with 8 bases left between them. CDR3 length: 14 residues. The germline V gene encodes CDR1 SGHVS and CDR2 FNYEAQ. The CDR3 loop is CASSLLLATGELFF. DNA of the CDR3: TGTGCCAGCAGCTTACTGCTGGCCACCGGGGAGCTGTTTTTT.

CDR3 DNA sequence: TGCAGTGCTAGAGATCGACAGGCCTCAGGGGAGCTGTTTTTT. It specifies CSARDRQASGELFF. The chain joins TRBV20-1 to TRBJ2-2; D may be TRBD1 (6 bases). The CDR3 is made up of 14 amino acids. Germline V CDR1 and CDR2: DFQATT, SNEGSKA (reference sequence). The V end was cut by 0 bases, the J end by 8 bases, with 13 bases between.

This clonotype showed up just a few times. This chain uses TRBV7-2 with TRBJ1-2; TRBD1 aligns across 8 bases. The CDR3 has 15 amino acids. Trimming at V came to 5 bases and at J to 4 bases, leaving 9 bases not matched to a gene. Germline CDR1 reads SGHTA; CDR2 reads FQGNSA. The CDR3: CASSTQTGGGYGYTF. The CDR3, as DNA: TGTGCCAGCAGCACCCAAACAGGGGGTGGCTATGGCTACACCTTC.

This chain connects TRBV20-1 to TRBJ1-2, with no clear D. V gave up 5 bases and J gave up 0 bases, with 13 bases separating them. Germline V gene data show CDR1 as DFQATT and CDR2 as SNEGSKA (reference sequence). The CDR3 sequence is 14 residues long. The CDR3 bases are TGCAGTGCTGGTGCGCTCAAGGCTAACTATGGCTACACCTTC. Protein: CSAGALKANYGYTF.

The chain combines TRBV15 with TRBJ2-3; 8 bases map to TRBD2. Germline assignment: CDR1 LNHNV and CDR2 YYDKDF (reference sequence). V lost 4 bases to trimming and J lost 0 bases; unmatched junction nucleotides: 21. The CDR3 is made up of 21 amino acids. The CDR3 coding sequence is TGTGCCACCAGCAAGTCGCCGGGGCTAGCGGGTTCAGGGACTAGCACAGATACGCAGTATTTT. Amino acid sequence: CATSKSPGLAGSGTSTDTQYF.

This clonotype was seen more than once but under ten times. This rearrangement joins TRBV6-1 to TRBJ1-2, with D possibly TRBD1 on 5 matching bases. Germline CDR1 and CDR2: MNHNS and SASEGT. This CDR3 comprises 14 residues. Between the trimmed V and J ends, which lost 2 bases and 8 bases, there was a span of 15 bases. The CDR3 region has the DNA TGTGCCAGCAGTGAACGGGGCAGGGTCGGAGGCTACACCTTC. Translation gives CASSERGRVGGYTF.

The V and J genes are TRBV20-1 and TRBJ1-3; D is uncertain. The V end lost 5 bases, the J end lost 4 bases, and 15 bases lay between the germline ends. Germline CDR1 is DFQATT and CDR2 is SNEGSKA (reference sequence). This CDR3 is 14 amino acids long. In DNA form, the CDR3 reads TGCAGTGCTGTCACATCACAACCCGGAAACACCATATATTTT. This encodes CSAVTSQPGNTIYF.